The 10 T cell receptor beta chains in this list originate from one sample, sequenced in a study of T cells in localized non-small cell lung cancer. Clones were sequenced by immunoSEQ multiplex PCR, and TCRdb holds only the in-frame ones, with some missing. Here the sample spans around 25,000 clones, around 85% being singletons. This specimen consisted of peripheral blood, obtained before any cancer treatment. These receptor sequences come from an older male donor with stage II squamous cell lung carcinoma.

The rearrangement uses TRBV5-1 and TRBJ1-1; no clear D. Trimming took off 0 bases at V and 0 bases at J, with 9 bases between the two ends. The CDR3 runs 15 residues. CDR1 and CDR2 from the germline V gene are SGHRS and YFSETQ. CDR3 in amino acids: CASSLGVGLNTEAFF. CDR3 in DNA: TGCGCCAGCAGCTTGGGGGTGGGATTGAACACTGAAGCTTTCTTT.

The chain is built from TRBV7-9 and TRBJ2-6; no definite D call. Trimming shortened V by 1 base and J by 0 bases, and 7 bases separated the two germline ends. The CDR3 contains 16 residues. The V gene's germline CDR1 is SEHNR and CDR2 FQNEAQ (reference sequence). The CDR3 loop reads CASSLGTHSGANVLTF. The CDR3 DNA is TGTGCCAGCAGCTTAGGGACGCACTCTGGGGCCAACGTCCTGACTTTC. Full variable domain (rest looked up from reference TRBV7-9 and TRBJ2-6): DTGVSQNPRHKITKRGQNVTFRCDPISEHNRLYWYRQTLGQGPEFLTYFQNEAQLEKSRLLSDRFSAERPKGSFSTLEIQRTEQGDSAMYLCASSLGTHSGANVLTFGAGSRLTVL.

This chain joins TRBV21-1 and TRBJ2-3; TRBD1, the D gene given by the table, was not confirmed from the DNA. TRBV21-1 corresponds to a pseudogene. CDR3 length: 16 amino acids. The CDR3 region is CASSKRKGGPTDTQYF. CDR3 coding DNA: TGTGCCAGCAGCAAAAGGAAAGGGGGCCCCACAGATACGCAGTATTTT.

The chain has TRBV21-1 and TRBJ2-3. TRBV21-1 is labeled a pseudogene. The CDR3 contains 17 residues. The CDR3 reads CASSPPSWVWSTDTQYF. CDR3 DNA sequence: TGTGCCAGCAGCCCACCTTCTTGGGTTTGGAGCACAGATACGCAGTATTTT.

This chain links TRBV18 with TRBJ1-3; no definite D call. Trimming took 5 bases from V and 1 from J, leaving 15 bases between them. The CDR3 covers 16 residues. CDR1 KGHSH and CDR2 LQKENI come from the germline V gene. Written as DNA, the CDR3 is TGTGCCAGCTCAGAAACTATGGACGGTTCTGGAAACACCATATATTTT. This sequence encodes CASSETMDGSGNTIYF.

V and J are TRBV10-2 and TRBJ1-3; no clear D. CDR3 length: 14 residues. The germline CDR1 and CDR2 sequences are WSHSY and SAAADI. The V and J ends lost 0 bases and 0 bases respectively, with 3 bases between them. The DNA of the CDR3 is TGCGCCAGCAGTGAGTCTGCCTCTGGAAACACCATATATTTT. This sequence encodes CASSESASGNTIYF.

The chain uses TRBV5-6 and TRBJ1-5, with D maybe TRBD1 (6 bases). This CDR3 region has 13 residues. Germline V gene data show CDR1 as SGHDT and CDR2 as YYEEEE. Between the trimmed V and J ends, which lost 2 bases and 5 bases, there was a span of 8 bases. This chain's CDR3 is CASSLYRDQPQHF. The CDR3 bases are TGTGCCAGCAGCTTATACAGGGATCAGCCCCAGCATTTT.

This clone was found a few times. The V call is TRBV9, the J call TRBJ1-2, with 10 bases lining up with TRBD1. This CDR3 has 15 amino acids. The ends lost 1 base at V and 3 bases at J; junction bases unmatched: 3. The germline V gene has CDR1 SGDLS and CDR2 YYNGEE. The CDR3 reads CASSVWTGGDYGYTF. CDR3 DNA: TGTGCCAGCAGCGTATGGACAGGGGGGGACTATGGCTACACCTTC.

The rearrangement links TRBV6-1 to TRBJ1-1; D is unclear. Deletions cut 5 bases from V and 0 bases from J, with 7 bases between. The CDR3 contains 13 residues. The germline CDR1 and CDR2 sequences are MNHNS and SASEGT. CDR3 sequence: CASSLRLNTEAFF. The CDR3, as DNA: TGTGCCAGCAGTCTCCGCTTGAACACTGAAGCTTTCTTT.

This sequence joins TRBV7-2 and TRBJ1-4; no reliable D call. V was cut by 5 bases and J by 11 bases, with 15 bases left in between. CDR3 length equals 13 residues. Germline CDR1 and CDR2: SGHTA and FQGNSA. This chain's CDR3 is CASSLEQSGKLFF. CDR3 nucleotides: TGTGCCAGCAGCCTAGAACAGAGTGGGAAACTGTTTTTT.